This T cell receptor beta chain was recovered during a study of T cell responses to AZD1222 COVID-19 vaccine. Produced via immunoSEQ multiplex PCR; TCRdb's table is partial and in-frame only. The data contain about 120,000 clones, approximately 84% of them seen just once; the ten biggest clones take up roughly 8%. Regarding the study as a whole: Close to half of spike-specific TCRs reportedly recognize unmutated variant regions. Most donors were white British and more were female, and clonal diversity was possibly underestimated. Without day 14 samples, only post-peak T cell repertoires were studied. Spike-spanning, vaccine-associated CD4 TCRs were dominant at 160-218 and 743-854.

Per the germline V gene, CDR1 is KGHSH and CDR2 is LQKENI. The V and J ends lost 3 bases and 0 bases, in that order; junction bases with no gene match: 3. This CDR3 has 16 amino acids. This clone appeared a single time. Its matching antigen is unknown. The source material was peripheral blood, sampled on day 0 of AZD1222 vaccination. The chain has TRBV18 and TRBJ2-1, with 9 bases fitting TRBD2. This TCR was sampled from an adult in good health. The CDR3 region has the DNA TGTGCCAGCTCACCGACTAGCGGTGACTCCTACAATGAGCAGTTCTTC. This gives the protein CASSPTSGDSYNEQFF.